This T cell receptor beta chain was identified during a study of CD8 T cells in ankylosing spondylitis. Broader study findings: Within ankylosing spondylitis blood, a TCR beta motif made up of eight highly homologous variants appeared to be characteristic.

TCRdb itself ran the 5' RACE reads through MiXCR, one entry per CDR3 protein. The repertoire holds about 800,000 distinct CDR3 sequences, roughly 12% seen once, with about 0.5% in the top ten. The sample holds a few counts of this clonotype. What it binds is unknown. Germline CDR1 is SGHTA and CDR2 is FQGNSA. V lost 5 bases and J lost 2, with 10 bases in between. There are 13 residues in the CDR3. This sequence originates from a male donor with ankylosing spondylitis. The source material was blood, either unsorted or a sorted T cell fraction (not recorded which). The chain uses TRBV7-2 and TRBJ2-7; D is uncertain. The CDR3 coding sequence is TGTGCCAGCAGCAAAAACCCAGCCTACGAGCAGTACTTC. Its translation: CASSKNPAYEQYF.